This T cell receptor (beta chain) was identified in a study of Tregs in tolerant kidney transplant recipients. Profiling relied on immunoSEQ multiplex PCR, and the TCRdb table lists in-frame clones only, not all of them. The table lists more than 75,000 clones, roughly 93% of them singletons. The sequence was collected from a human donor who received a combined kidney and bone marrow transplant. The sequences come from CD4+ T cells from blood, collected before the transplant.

The CDR3 DNA reads as TGTGCCATCAGTCCTCTCTGGGACTCCTCATACGAGCAGTACTTC. It specifies CAISPLWDSSYEQYF. The V gene is TRBV10-3, the J gene TRBJ2-7; D may be TRBD2 (6 bases). The CDR3 totals 15 residues. V dropped 5 bases and J dropped 4 bases, with 18 bases sitting between them. Germline V gene sequence: CDR1 ENHRY, CDR2 SYGVKD.